This is a list of T cell receptor beta chains from one sample in a study of T cell responses to AZD1222 COVID-19 vaccine. The method was immunoSEQ multiplex PCR; TCRdb's version includes in-frame clones alone and lacks a portion of them. This repertoire shows about 140,000 clones, about 90% found once; its top ten account for around 5%. The sample in question was peripheral blood, obtained on day 0 of AZD1222 vaccination. The source of these receptors is an adult in good health. The CDR3 runs from the conserved cysteine through the conserved F or W. The D gene is left open where the match is weak. Rows give clone size only sometimes, using once, few, many, or a class for an expanded clone.

d_call: -; j_call: TRBJ2-7; clone_size: many; v_call: TRBV5-1; cdr3_aa: CASSSGLSYEQYF; cdr3_nt: TGCGCCAGCAGCTCGGGTCTTAGCTACGAGCAGTACTTC
d_call: TRBD2; j_call: TRBJ2-7; clone_size: few; v_call: TRBV7-8; cdr3_aa: CASSLVAGAYEQYF; cdr3_nt: TGTGCCAGCAGCTTAGTAGCGGGAGCCTACGAGCAGTACTTC
d_call: -; j_call: TRBJ2-2; clone_size: -; v_call: TRBV19; cdr3_aa: CASSHGNTNTGELFF; cdr3_nt: TGTGCCAGTAGTCACGGCAATACGAACACCGGGGAGCTGTTTTTT
d_call: -; j_call: TRBJ1-1; clone_size: -; v_call: TRBV5-4; cdr3_aa: CASSLASLNTEAFF; cdr3_nt: TGTGCCAGCAGCTTGGCCTCATTGAACACTGAAGCTTTCTTT
d_call: -; j_call: TRBJ1-6; clone_size: -; v_call: TRBV18; cdr3_aa: CASSSANSPLHF; cdr3_nt: TGTGCCAGCTCCTCCGCGAATTCACCCCTCCACTTT
d_call: -; j_call: TRBJ2-1; clone_size: -; v_call: TRBV28; cdr3_aa: CASSHRGTTYNEQFF; cdr3_nt: TGTGCCAGCAGTCATAGGGGGACTACTTACAATGAGCAGTTCTTC
d_call: TRBD1; j_call: TRBJ2-7; clone_size: -; v_call: TRBV2; cdr3_aa: CASSTPPDQGATLEQYF; cdr3_nt: TGTGCCAGCAGTACGCCCCCCGACCAGGGGGCAACCCTCGAGCAGTACTTC
d_call: TRBD2; j_call: TRBJ2-1; clone_size: -; v_call: TRBV6-4; cdr3_aa: CASSVGGGGNDEQFF; cdr3_nt: TGTGCCAGCAGTGTGGGCGGGGGGGGCAACGATGAGCAGTTCTTC
d_call: -; j_call: TRBJ1-2; clone_size: -; v_call: TRBV19; cdr3_aa: CASVGGHYGYTF; cdr3_nt: TGTGCCAGTGTGGGTGGCCACTATGGCTACACCTTC
d_call: -; j_call: TRBJ2-6; clone_size: -; v_call: TRBV5-1; cdr3_aa: CASSPQGPRGANVLTF; cdr3_nt: TGCGCCAGCAGCCCCCAGGGACCGCGGGGGGCCAACGTCCTGACTTTC
d_call: -; j_call: TRBJ1-5; clone_size: -; v_call: TRBV6-4; cdr3_aa: CASSEGESGNQPQHF; cdr3_nt: TGTGCCAGCAGTGAAGGGGAATCTGGCAATCAGCCCCAGCATTTT
d_call: -; j_call: TRBJ2-5; clone_size: -; v_call: TRBV15; cdr3_aa: CATSRDRGETQYF; cdr3_nt: TGTGCCACCAGCAGAGATCGGGGGGAGACCCAGTACTTC
d_call: TRBD1; j_call: TRBJ1-1; clone_size: -; v_call: TRBV29-1; cdr3_aa: CSVESPRGQSTEAFF; cdr3_nt: TGCAGCGTTGAAAGCCCCAGGGGGCAAAGCACTGAAGCTTTCTTT
d_call: TRBD1; j_call: TRBJ2-7; clone_size: -; v_call: TRBV6-5; cdr3_aa: CASSFDGQGAYEQYF; cdr3_nt: TGTGCCAGCAGTTTCGACGGACAGGGTGCCTACGAGCAGTACTTC
d_call: -; j_call: TRBJ2-2; clone_size: -; v_call: TRBV5-1; cdr3_aa: CASSLGGLDTGELFF; cdr3_nt: TGCGCCAGCAGCTTGGGGGGTTTAGACACCGGGGAGCTGTTTTTT
d_call: TRBD1; j_call: TRBJ1-2; clone_size: -; v_call: TRBV7-6; cdr3_aa: CASSTPGGRENGYTF; cdr3_nt: TGTGCCAGCAGCACCCCAGGGGGAAGAGAGAATGGCTACACCTTC
d_call: -; j_call: TRBJ2-3; clone_size: -; v_call: TRBV4-2; cdr3_aa: CASSQDKGSITDTQYF; cdr3_nt: TGTGCCAGCAGCCAAGATAAGGGCTCGATCACAGATACGCAGTATTTT
d_call: -; j_call: TRBJ2-7; clone_size: -; v_call: TRBV5-4; cdr3_aa: CASSLEAGPYEQYF; cdr3_nt: TGTGCCAGCAGCTTGGAGGCGGGGCCATACGAGCAGTACTTC
d_call: -; j_call: TRBJ2-7; clone_size: -; v_call: TRBV19; cdr3_aa: CASSIISGAYEQYF; cdr3_nt: TGTGCCAGTAGTATCATAAGCGGAGCCTACGAGCAGTACTTC
d_call: -; j_call: TRBJ1-5; clone_size: -; v_call: TRBV18; cdr3_aa: CASSPVRDVKNQPQHF; cdr3_nt: TGTGCCAGCTCACCGGTTAGGGATGTTAAAAATCAGCCCCAGCATTTT
d_call: -; j_call: TRBJ2-2; clone_size: -; v_call: TRBV11-1; cdr3_aa: CASSRRDIGAGELFF; cdr3_nt: TGTGCCAGCAGCCGCCGGGACATTGGTGCCGGGGAGCTGTTTTTT
d_call: -; j_call: TRBJ1-5; clone_size: -; v_call: TRBV29-1; cdr3_aa: CSVLTSPWPQHF; cdr3_nt: TGCAGCGTTCTAACCTCCCCGTGGCCCCAGCATTTT
d_call: -; j_call: TRBJ1-2; clone_size: few; v_call: TRBV6-1; cdr3_aa: CASSESEQGYGYTF; cdr3_nt: TGTGCCAGCAGTGAAAGTGAACAGGGCTATGGCTACACCTTC